A selection of T cell receptor beta chains follows, all from one sample in a study of blood T cells in healthy people across ages. TCRdb reanalysed the 5' RACE reads using MiXCR and keeps one entry per CDR3 protein. This sample has under 2,000,000 distinct CDR3 sequences; approximately 50% occur once, and the top ten carry over 2%. Sequences were obtained from blood. These receptors were taken from a woman in her thirties or forties in good health. CDR3s include the opening cysteine and the closing phenylalanine or tryptophan. A D gene is named only where the DNA matches it firmly. Some rows mark clone size as missing; the rest say once, few, many or name a class of expanded clone.

j_gene | len | abundance | d_gene | v_gene | CDR3nt | CDR3aa
TRBJ2-1 | 16 | few | TRBD1 | TRBV12-3/TRBV12-4 | TGTGCCAGCAGCCCGTATACAGGGGGAATATACAATGAGCAGTTCTTC | CASSPYTGGIYNEQFF
TRBJ2-3 | 15 | NA | NA | TRBV6-5 | TGTGCCAGCAGTTACTCGGCCAAAATCGGGGATACGCAGTATTTT | CASSYSAKIGDTQYF
TRBJ2-4 | 18 | NA | TRBD2 | TRBV28 | TGTGCCAGCACCCAGGCGGGGAAGCGGGGGATAGCCAAAAACATTCAGTACTTC | CASTQAGKRGIAKNIQYF
TRBJ2-1 | 12 | NA | TRBD2 | TRBV6-5 | TGTGCCAGCACCGCGGGAGGCAATGAGCAGTTCTTC | CASTAGGNEQFF
TRBJ2-7 | 14 | few | NA | TRBV9 | TGTGCCAGCAGCGTAGGGGGGGGACATGGCGAGCAGTACTTC | CASSVGGGHGEQYF
TRBJ2-5 | 14 | NA | TRBD1 | TRBV5-1 | TGCGCCAGCAGCTCCAAAACAGGGGTAGAGACCCAGTACTTC | CASSSKTGVETQYF
TRBJ1-4 | 14 | NA | TRBD1 | TRBV15 | TGTGCCACCAGCAGACAGGGGGCCCAGGATCAACTGTTTTTT | CATSRQGAQDQLFF
TRBJ2-7 | 12 | NA | NA | TRBV20-1 | TGCAGTGCTTCGGACAGAACCTACGAGCAGTACTTC | CSASDRTYEQYF
TRBJ1-1 | 15 | NA | NA | TRBV12-3/TRBV12-4 | TGTGCCAGCAGTTTAGCCCAGGTGGCGAACACTGAAGCTTTCTTT | CASSLAQVANTEAFF
TRBJ2-6 | 18 | NA | NA | TRBV6-2/TRBV6-3 | TGTGCCAGCAGCCCTACTCAGACAATGCACTCTGGGGCCAACGTCCTGACTTTC | CASSPTQTMHSGANVLTF
TRBJ1-2 | 12 | NA | NA | TRBV20-1 | TGCAGTGCTACGGGGGTAGTCTATGGCTACACCTTC | CSATGVVYGYTF
TRBJ1-2 | 14 | NA | NA | TRBV6-5 | TGTGCCAGCAGTTACTCGACACCGGATAGGAGCTACACCTTC | CASSYSTPDRSYTF
TRBJ1-1 | 13 | NA | NA | TRBV6-5 | TGTGCCAGCAGTACCTCCATCCGCACTGAAGCTTTCTTT | CASSTSIRTEAFF
TRBJ1-5 | 13 | NA | NA | TRBV27 | TGTGCCAGCAGTTTGTTCCAAGGCCAGCCCCAGCATTTT | CASSLFQGQPQHF
TRBJ2-3 | 16 | few | NA | TRBV4-1 | TGCGCCAGCAGCCAGGTTGGGGGGCGAATTTCGGATACGCAGTATTTT | CASSQVGGRISDTQYF
TRBJ2-5 | 12 | NA | NA | TRBV7-2 | TGTGCCAGCAACAAACCCCAAGAGACCCAGTACTTC | CASNKPQETQYF
TRBJ2-1 | 14 | NA | TRBD1 | TRBV29-1 | TGCAGCGCAAGCCGGGACAGGGGGCAAGATGAGCAGTTCTTC | CSASRDRGQDEQFF
TRBJ1-2 | 13 | few | NA | TRBV6-2/TRBV6-3 | TGTGCCAGCAGTTCACTCCCACCTTATGGCTACACCTTC | CASSSLPPYGYTF
TRBJ2-3 | 11 | NA | NA | TRBV20-1 | TGCAGTACGCCCCTAACGGGTACGCAGTATTTT | CSTPLTGTQYF
TRBJ2-1 | 13 | few | NA | TRBV10-1 | TGCGCCAGCGGTAGAAGCACCTACAATGAGCAGTTCTTC | CASGRSTYNEQFF
TRBJ2-3 | 16 | NA | NA | TRBV11-1 | TGTGCCAGCAGCTTAAAGAGGACGGGGAGCCCAGATACGCAGTATTTT | CASSLKRTGSPDTQYF
TRBJ2-3 | 17 | NA | TRBD1 | TRBV4-2 | TGTGCCAGCAGCCAAGCCACAGGGGGCAGTAACACAGATACGCAGTATTTT | CASSQATGGSNTDTQYF
TRBJ1-2 | 12 | few | NA | TRBV7-2 | TGTGCCAGCAGCCCCGAACGCTATGGCTACACCTTC | CASSPERYGYTF
TRBJ1-4 | 13 | NA | TRBD1 | TRBV29-1 | TGCAGCGTAACGACAGGGCCAGTTGAAAAACTGTTTTTT | CSVTTGPVEKLFF
TRBJ2-1 | 13 | NA | NA | TRBV7-2 | TGTGCCAGCAGCTTAGGACAGCAAAATGAGCAGTTCTTC | CASSLGQQNEQFF
TRBJ2-3 | 19 | NA | TRBD2 | TRBV27 | TGTGCCAGCAGTTCCACCTTAGCGGGGGCCCCCCTTTTTCCAGATACGCAGTATTTT | CASSSTLAGAPLFPDTQYF
TRBJ1-2 | 13 | once | NA | TRBV3-1 | TGTGCCAGCAGCCAACAAAGGGCTTATGGCTACACCTTC | CASSQQRAYGYTF
TRBJ1-1 | 15 | once | NA | TRBV6-2/TRBV6-3 | TGTGCCAGCAGTTCACTCGGGACACTAGACACTGAAGCTTTCTTT | CASSSLGTLDTEAFF
TRBJ2-7 | 11 | NA | NA | TRBV20-1 | TGCAGTGCGGGAGTCTCCCACGAGCAGTACTTC | CSAGVSHEQYF
TRBJ1-5 | 16 | NA | NA | TRBV25-1 | TGTGCCAGCAGTGGACCGGGGCCGACTTCAAACCAGCCCCAGCATTTT | CASSGPGPTSNQPQHF
TRBJ2-7 | 16 | few | NA | TRBV4-3 | TGCGCCAGCAGCCAAAGTTGGCTATCAGGGATCTACGAGCAGTACTTC | CASSQSWLSGIYEQYF
TRBJ1-4 | 11 | NA | NA | TRBV28 | TGTGCCAGCAGTATGACAGGCGGACTGTTTTTT | CASSMTGGLFF
TRBJ2-1 | 17 | NA | TRBD1 | TRBV4-3 | TGCGCCAGCAGCCAAGAACCTAGGGGGCGTGTGTATGATGAGCAGTTCTTC | CASSQEPRGRVYDEQFF
TRBJ1-2 | 18 | NA | NA | TRBV2 | TGTGCCAGCAGTGAACGGTCGGGACGCCGGGCGATTGCCTATGGCTACACCTTC | CASSERSGRRAIAYGYTF
TRBJ2-3 | 18 | NA | TRBD2 | TRBV7-2 | TGTGCCAGCAGCTTAGGCGTACTAGCGGGGGGACTCACAGATACGCAGTATTTT | CASSLGVLAGGLTDTQYF
TRBJ1-1 | 13 | NA | NA | TRBV14 | TGTGCCAGCAGTGAAATGACAGCTACTGAAGCTTTCTTT | CASSEMTATEAFF
TRBJ2-7 | 17 | NA | TRBD1 | TRBV5-1 | TGCGCCAGCAGCCCGGGACAGGGTGCCCCAAACGCCAACGAGCAGTACTTC | CASSPGQGAPNANEQYF
TRBJ1-6 | 15 | NA | TRBD1 | TRBV9 | TGTGCCAGCAGCGCAGGGACAGTGGGAAATTCACCCCTCCACTTT | CASSAGTVGNSPLHF
TRBJ2-3 | 15 | few | NA | TRBV6-5 | TGTGCCAGCAGTTACTCGAATGGTAGGCCAGATACGCAGTATTTT | CASSYSNGRPDTQYF
TRBJ2-7 | 14 | NA | NA | TRBV5-5 | TGTGCCAGCAGCTTTACATCCACTAAGCACGAGCAGTACTTC | CASSFTSTKHEQYF
TRBJ2-3 | 17 | few | TRBD2 | TRBV3-1 | TGTGCCAGCAGCCAACGACTAGCGGGGGCGGCCACAGATACGCAGTATTTT | CASSQRLAGAATDTQYF
TRBJ2-5 | 15 | NA | TRBD1 | TRBV5-1 | TGCGCCAGCAGCTCCCAGGACAGGGCAGGAGAGACCCAGTACTTC | CASSSQDRAGETQYF
TRBJ2-7 | 12 | many | NA | TRBV28 | TGTGCCAGCAGCCAAACTAGCTACGAGCAGTACTTC | CASSQTSYEQYF
TRBJ2-7 | 16 | NA | NA | TRBV4-1 | TGCGCCAGCAGCCAAGGTATAGGGGCGGGAACCTACGAGCAGTACTTC | CASSQGIGAGTYEQYF
TRBJ1-4 | 14 | few | NA | TRBV6-5 | TGTGCCAGCAGGAAAAGGGGGAGAGGCGAAAAACTGTTTTTT | CASRKRGRGEKLFF
TRBJ1-2 | 15 | NA | NA | TRBV10-2 | TGCGCCAGCAGTGAGTCGATCGTGGCCAACTATGGCTACACCTTC | CASSESIVANYGYTF
TRBJ2-1 | 14 | once | NA | TRBV12-3/TRBV12-4 | TGTGCCAGCACCCTACCACCTAGGGGGAATGAGCAGTTCTTC | CASTLPPRGNEQFF
TRBJ2-5 | 12 | NA | NA | TRBV6-2/TRBV6-3 | TGTGCCAGCAGTTACCAGTGGGAGGCCCAGTACTTC | CASSYQWEAQYF
TRBJ1-5 | 17 | NA | TRBD1 | TRBV27 | TGTGCCAGCAGTTTATCGGGAGGGACAGGGAGCAATCAGCCCCAGCATTTT | CASSLSGGTGSNQPQHF
TRBJ1-2 | 16 | few | NA | TRBV25-1 | TGTGCCAGCAGTGAGTCGGTGCGGACACCGCGGTATGGCTACACCTTC | CASSESVRTPRYGYTF
TRBJ1-2 | 12 | NA | NA | TRBV7-2 | TGTGCCAGCAGCCCCACCACTATAGGCTACACCTTC | CASSPTTIGYTF
TRBJ2-1 | 17 | few | TRBD2 | TRBV20-1 | TGCAGTGCTAGAGCCAGTAGCGGGGGGGCCCTTATTAATGAGCAGTTCTTC | CSARASSGGALINEQFF
TRBJ2-3 | 13 | once | NA | TRBV20-1 | TGCAGTGCTAGCGGGGCCCCCGGAGATACGCAGTATTTT | CSASGAPGDTQYF
TRBJ1-2 | 14 | NA | NA | TRBV15 | TGTGCCACCAGCAGAGATCGGGGGTTCTCTGGCTACACCTTC | CATSRDRGFSGYTF
TRBJ2-1 | 15 | NA | NA | TRBV6-5 | TGTGCCAGCAGTTACGCTGGTCCCCCCCCCAATGAGCAGTTCTTC | CASSYAGPPPNEQFF
TRBJ2-7 | 15 | NA | NA | TRBV4-2 | TGTGCCAGCAGCAGTGCGGGACTTAACTCCTACGAGCAGTACTTC | CASSSAGLNSYEQYF
TRBJ2-3 | 14 | few | NA | TRBV24-1 | TGTGCCACCAGTGGGGTCGGGGGCAAAGATACGCAGTATTTT | CATSGVGGKDTQYF
TRBJ2-3 | 14 | NA | NA | TRBV7-9 | TGTGCCAGCAGCTTCCCCATAGGGGGAGATACGCAGTATTTT | CASSFPIGGDTQYF
TRBJ2-1 | 13 | NA | NA | TRBV6-5 | TGTGCCAGCAGTTACCGGGCCTACAATGAGCAGTTCTTC | CASSYRAYNEQFF